This paragraph covers one T cell receptor (beta chain) sequence. The data are from a study of blood T cell repertoires in COVID-19. Study background: Samples of COVID-19 (acute and convalescent) were obtained from the United States, Italy and Spain. T cells, B-cell-depleted T cells, or PBMCs provided the cDNA or gDNA that served as material.

TCRdb's table, derived via immunoSEQ multiplex PCR, lists solely in-frame clones and lacks some. Of 30,000 to 40,000 clones in the sample, roughly 93% are singletons; the top ten hold approximately 0.88%. The TCR was taken from a male donor with active COVID-19. Sequenced material: peripheral blood.

The CDR3 region is CASRRTGNEKLFF. The CDR3 nucleotides are TGTGCCAGCAGGCGGACAGGGAATGAAAAACTGTTTTTT. The chain recombines TRBV6-5 with TRBJ1-4; 8 nucleotides line up with TRBD1. Germline trimming cut 6 bases from V and 5 bases from J; bases unmatched to any gene: 2. The CDR3 has 13 residues. Germline V gives CDR1 MNHEY, CDR2 SVGAGI.